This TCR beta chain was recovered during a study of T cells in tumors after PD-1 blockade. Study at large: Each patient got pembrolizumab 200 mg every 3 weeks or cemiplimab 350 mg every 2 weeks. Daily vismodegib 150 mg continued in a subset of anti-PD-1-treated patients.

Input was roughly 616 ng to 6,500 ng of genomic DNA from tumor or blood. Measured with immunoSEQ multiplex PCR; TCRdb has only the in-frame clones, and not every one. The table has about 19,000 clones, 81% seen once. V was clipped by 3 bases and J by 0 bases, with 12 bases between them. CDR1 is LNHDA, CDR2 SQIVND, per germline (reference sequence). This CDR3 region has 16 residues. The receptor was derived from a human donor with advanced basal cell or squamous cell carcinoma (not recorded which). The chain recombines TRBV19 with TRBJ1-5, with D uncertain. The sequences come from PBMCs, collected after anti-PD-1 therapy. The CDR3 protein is CASSMRVMGSNQPQHF. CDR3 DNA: TGTGCCAGTAGTATGAGGGTTATGGGTAGCAATCAGCCCCAGCATTTT.